A selection of T cell receptor beta chains follows, all from one sample in a study of blood T cell repertoires in COVID-19. Using immunoSEQ multiplex PCR, the repertoire was profiled, and TCRdb retains in-frame clones only, with some absent. The sample carries roughly 120,000 clones, around 86% recorded once. Sequenced: peripheral blood. These receptors came from a man in his 70s with acute or convalescent COVID-19. Both conserved end residues are part of each CDR3. Clone size is shown for a subset of rows, as once, few, many or a class of expanded clone.

J: TRBJ2-5
V: TRBV3-1/TRBV3-2
size: once
CDR3: CASSSGTGGFQYF

J: TRBJ2-7
V: TRBV27
size: NA
CDR3: CASSSLGTDGYEQYF

J: TRBJ2-7
V: TRBV9
size: once
CDR3: CASSVRDRGHEQYF

J: TRBJ1-5
V: TRBV2
size: NA
CDR3: CASSPDRTSNQPQHF

J: TRBJ2-1
V: TRBV9
size: NA
CDR3: CASSVVSGRANEQFF

J: TRBJ2-5
V: TRBV3-1/TRBV3-2
size: NA
CDR3: CASSQLAGETQYF

J: TRBJ1-1
V: TRBV30
size: NA
CDR3: CAWSPPGHQNTEAFF

J: TRBJ2-5
V: TRBV24-1
size: NA
CDR3: CATSDNSQGAWETQYF

J: TRBJ2-7
V: TRBV9
size: NA
CDR3: CASSASPGFGAAGGEQYF

J: TRBJ1-4
V: TRBV7-6
size: once
CDR3: CASSSNGGTNEKLFF

J: TRBJ1-4
V: TRBV5-1
size: NA
CDR3: CASSFLTGNEKLFF

J: TRBJ1-2
V: TRBV12-3/TRBV12-4
size: NA
CDR3: CASSLDIGGYTF

J: TRBJ2-1
V: TRBV6-6
size: NA
CDR3: CASSYTKDRRGNEQFF

J: TRBJ1-2
V: TRBV21-1
size: NA
CDR3: CASSKPGTGLYGYTF

J: TRBJ1-1
V: TRBV28
size: NA
CDR3: CASSLYTGGNTEAFF

J: TRBJ1-2
V: TRBV5-1
size: NA
CDR3: CASSPEGGVSYTF

J: TRBJ1-2
V: TRBV7-2
size: few
CDR3: CASSQGQLTNYGYTF

J: TRBJ1-5
V: TRBV28
size: NA
CDR3: CATLDGDQPQHF

J: TRBJ2-3
V: TRBV3-1/TRBV3-2
size: NA
CDR3: CASSSGWDRAPDTQYF

J: TRBJ1-1
V: TRBV3-1/TRBV3-2
size: NA
CDR3: CASSQAGVNTEAFF

J: TRBJ1-5
V: TRBV28
size: few
CDR3: CASSLSGNNQPQHF

J: TRBJ2-1
V: TRBV18
size: NA
CDR3: CASSPGTGGYNEQFF

J: TRBJ2-3
V: TRBV13
size: NA
CDR3: CASSHWASGTLGDTQYF

J: TRBJ1-2
V: TRBV9
size: once
CDR3: CASSVAKGAGYGYTF

J: TRBJ2-5
V: TRBV18
size: NA
CDR3: CASSPRGEETQYF

J: TRBJ1-2
V: TRBV9
size: once
CDR3: CASSVARADYGYTF

J: TRBJ2-7
V: TRBV30
size: NA
CDR3: CAWSNTDYEQYF

J: TRBJ2-7
V: TRBV5-6
size: NA
CDR3: CASSRVSLKRGLSYEQYF

J: TRBJ2-2
V: TRBV6-5
size: NA
CDR3: CASSLSTWALAGELFF

J: TRBJ2-1
V: TRBV6-5
size: NA
CDR3: CASTTTSADNEQFF

J: TRBJ2-1
V: TRBV18
size: NA
CDR3: CASSPFSGRSSYNEQFF

J: TRBJ2-7
V: TRBV9
size: few
CDR3: CASRSGTGSSYEQYF

J: TRBJ1-1
V: TRBV7-8
size: NA
CDR3: CASSNRDRLNTEAFF

J: TRBJ1-6
V: TRBV6-5
size: NA
CDR3: CASIRGLRSPLHF

J: TRBJ2-7
V: TRBV15
size: NA
CDR3: CATSFSTGPSYEQYF

J: TRBJ1-1
V: TRBV30
size: NA
CDR3: CASSGRATEAFF

J: TRBJ1-2
V: TRBV2
size: NA
CDR3: CASPRGGNSKVYGYTF

J: TRBJ1-1
V: TRBV3-1/TRBV3-2
size: NA
CDR3: CASSQTGRTEAFF

J: TRBJ2-7
V: TRBV5-4
size: once
CDR3: CASSSPPTSGGDIYEQYF

J: TRBJ1-5
V: TRBV5-1
size: NA
CDR3: CASRTQPRAIKDQPQHF

J: TRBJ2-7
V: TRBV3-1/TRBV3-2
size: NA
CDR3: CASSQGLGIYEQYF

J: TRBJ2-3
V: TRBV7-6
size: NA
CDR3: CASSAPTSGLADTQYF

J: TRBJ1-6
V: TRBV28
size: NA
CDR3: CASSSTANNSPLHF

J: TRBJ2-7
V: TRBV27
size: once
CDR3: CASSRPGLAAYEQYF

J: TRBJ1-5
V: TRBV2
size: NA
CDR3: CASSAASGKNQPQHF

J: TRBJ2-6
V: TRBV27
size: NA
CDR3: CASSGIGGVGNVLTF

J: TRBJ2-1
V: TRBV27
size: NA
CDR3: CASSLFPGSMNEQFF

J: TRBJ2-1
V: TRBV27
size: once
CDR3: CASSPRSGTGQQFF

J: TRBJ1-1
V: TRBV7-9
size: few
CDR3: CASSLDRGGEAFF

J: TRBJ2-3
V: TRBV24-1
size: NA
CDR3: CATSVGQADTQYF

J: TRBJ1-2
V: TRBV19
size: NA
CDR3: CASSPPGQGYGYTF

J: TRBJ2-2
V: TRBV20-1
size: once
CDR3: CSASEDRANTGELFF